Presented here are 8 T cell receptor beta chains from one specimen sequenced in a study of control samples from healthy donors and cancer patients (TCRdb year 2020). The method was the immunoSEQ multiplex PCR assay. TCRdb stores this immuneACCESS table with in-frame sequences only. Part of the clones is absent; in the studies checked, under half of the shortfall reflects unresolved V genes, and no reason is known for the rest. Across this sample there are about 130,000 clones, with roughly 94% seen only once. In total, the top ten clones hold 14% of the sample. The sequencing input was PBMCs. The receptors derive from a man between 60 and 75 years old with colorectal cancer.

Worth noting for this clone: Germline is not matched at one junction end, which may reflect a read error. The V and J genes are TRBV7-8 and TRBJ2-7; either TRBD1 or TRBD2 may fit D (5 bases each). The V gene's germline CDR1 is SGHVS and CDR2 FQNEAQ. This CDR3 comprises 11 residues. The CDR3 nucleotides are TGTGCCAGCAGCAGAGGGACGTCTGCCAACTTC. It yields the protein CASSRGTSANF.

This clone showed up just once. The chain recombines TRBV19 with TRBJ1-6; D possibly corresponds to TRBD1 (6 bases). Germline V lookup: CDR1 LNHDA, CDR2 SQIVND (reference sequence). Trimming stripped 10 bases from V and 0 bases from J, with 13 bases between. The CDR3 runs 15 residues. CDR3 sequence: CATSGQSSYNSPLHF. The CDR3 bases are TGTGCCACCTCAGGACAGAGCTCCTATAATTCACCCCTCCACTTT.

The chain has TRBV5-6 and TRBJ2-3; 9 positions match TRBD2. Trimming removed 7 bases from V and 7 bases from J; junction bases left unmatched: 16. The germline gives CDR1 SGHDT, CDR2 YYEEEE. The CDR3 contains 16 residues. CDR3: CASYPMARGGSYTQYF. CDR3 sequence (DNA): TGTGCCAGCTACCCGATGGCGCGGGGGGGTTCGTATACGCAGTATTTT.

This sequence joins TRBV6-2 or TRBV6-3 and TRBJ1-4; the D is unclear. Between the trimmed V and J ends, which lost 2 bases and 0 bases, there was a span of 7 bases. The CDR3 covers 15 residues. The V gene's germline CDR1 is MNHEY and CDR2 SVGEGT. CDR3: CASSYHRPTNEKLFF. DNA of the CDR3: TGTGCCAGCAGTTACCACAGACCAACTAATGAAAAACTGTTTTTT.

The chain links TRBV6-5 to TRBJ1-1; D is possibly TRBD1 (5 bases). V gave up 0 bases and J gave up 0 bases, with 11 bases separating them. Germline CDR1 and CDR2: MNHEY and SVGAGI. The CDR3 extends over 16 amino acids. Here the CDR3 DNA reads TGTGCCAGCAGTTACTCACCCGACAGATTGAACACTGAAGCTTTCTTT. Its translation is CASSYSPDRLNTEAFF.

The V and J genes are TRBV6-5 and TRBJ2-3; TRBD2 matches at 9 bases. The CDR3 covers 13 residues. Germline CDR1 is MNHEY and CDR2 is SVGAGI. The V gene end was trimmed by 10 bases and the J gene end by 1 base; junction bases not matched to a gene: 3. Here the CDR3 reads CAIKRGGTDTQYF. The DNA of the CDR3 is TGTGCCATCAAGCGGGGGGGCACAGATACGCAGTATTTT.

The rearrangement links TRBV5-5 to TRBJ1-1; D is unclear. The CDR3 consists of 15 residues. CDR1 SGHKS and CDR2 YYEKEE come from the germline V gene (reference sequence). Trimming took 4 bases from V and 2 from J, leaving 15 bases between them. DNA of the CDR3: TGTGCCAGCAGCCGAACACAGCAACTAAACACTGAAGCTTTCTTT. Residues: CASSRTQQLNTEAFF.

The chain has TRBV6-2 or TRBV6-3 and TRBJ1-5; a possible D gene is TRBD1 (5 bases). Between the trimmed V and J ends, which lost 5 bases and 3 bases, there was a span of 11 bases. This CDR3 comprises 14 residues. CDR1 is MNHEY and CDR2 is SVGEGT in the germline V gene. CDR3 in amino acids: CASSGGTLNQPQHF. The CDR3 coding sequence is TGTGCCAGCAGTGGCGGGACCCTCAATCAGCCCCAGCATTTT.